This is a list of T cell receptor beta chains from one sample in a study of spatial heterogeneity in lung cancer. Each CDR3 protein gets one entry after TCRdb re-called the 5' RACE reads with MiXCR. The sample contains approximately 49,000 distinct CDR3 sequences, 5.3% of which appear only once. The specimen comprised PBMCs, sampled at surgery. The origin of the receptors is a male donor with early-stage non-small cell lung cancer. Both conserved end residues are trimmed from each CDR3. Each record gives: clone size, J gene, V gene, CDR3 protein. The size entry is marked missing in some rows and otherwise reads once, few, many or a size class.

abundance: many
j_gene: TRBJ2-3
v_gene: TRBV29-1
CDR3aa: SVEESTGTDTQY

abundance: many
j_gene: TRBJ1-5
v_gene: TRBV20-1
CDR3aa: SVQTGRQPQH

abundance: many
j_gene: TRBJ1-4
v_gene: TRBV15
CDR3aa: ATSAHINGYEKLF

abundance: many
j_gene: TRBJ2-1
v_gene: TRBV6-6
CDR3aa: ASSYVSGGTSGEQF

abundance: many
j_gene: TRBJ1-3
v_gene: TRBV7-9
CDR3aa: ASSFSVASGNTIY

abundance: many
j_gene: TRBJ2-2
v_gene: TRBV21-1
CDR3aa: ASSTHLSGNNTGELF

abundance: many
j_gene: TRBJ1-2
v_gene: TRBV2
CDR3aa: ASSEGTGYYGYT

abundance: many
j_gene: TRBJ2-7
v_gene: TRBV9
CDR3aa: ASSVGANSYEQY

abundance: many
j_gene: TRBJ2-3
v_gene: TRBV11-2
CDR3aa: ASSTPLSQY

abundance: many
j_gene: TRBJ1-1
v_gene: TRBV20-1
CDR3aa: SAHQSQRLGAF

abundance: many
j_gene: TRBJ2-7
v_gene: TRBV7-8
CDR3aa: ASSLRELGEQY

abundance: many
j_gene: TRBJ1-3
v_gene: TRBV6-1
CDR3aa: ASVYKGGSGNTIY

abundance: many
j_gene: TRBJ2-1
v_gene: TRBV7-2
CDR3aa: ASSLWASGHNEQF

abundance: many
j_gene: TRBJ2-3
v_gene: TRBV5-1
CDR3aa: ASSLEGRASTDTQY

abundance: many
j_gene: TRBJ2-3
v_gene: TRBV2
CDR3aa: ASRVAGDTQY

abundance: many
j_gene: TRBJ2-7
v_gene: TRBV7-2
CDR3aa: ASSLGSGDSPRYEQY

abundance: many
j_gene: TRBJ2-7
v_gene: TRBV25-1
CDR3aa: ASSRTERLYEQY

abundance: many
j_gene: TRBJ1-2
v_gene: TRBV27
CDR3aa: ASSLDGYYGYT

abundance: many
j_gene: TRBJ2-7
v_gene: TRBV5-4
CDR3aa: ASSSGVSSYEQY

abundance: many
j_gene: TRBJ1-6
v_gene: TRBV20-1
CDR3aa: SAGRPGQGDSPLH

abundance: many
j_gene: TRBJ1-5
v_gene: TRBV5-5
CDR3aa: ASSLVAGQPQH

abundance: many
j_gene: TRBJ2-5
v_gene: TRBV5-1
CDR3aa: ASSLAAGTVKETQY

abundance: many
j_gene: TRBJ2-1
v_gene: TRBV7-9
CDR3aa: ATNRWGDNEQF

abundance: many
j_gene: TRBJ1-5
v_gene: TRBV6-6
CDR3aa: ASSYSAKTGQPQH

abundance: many
j_gene: TRBJ1-1
v_gene: TRBV6-1
CDR3aa: ASSVRDRGPLNTEAF

abundance: many
j_gene: TRBJ1-1
v_gene: TRBV2
CDR3aa: ASSVLRGRTEAF

abundance: many
j_gene: TRBJ1-6
v_gene: TRBV6-6
CDR3aa: ASSYTGADSPLH

abundance: many
j_gene: TRBJ1-1
v_gene: TRBV20-1
CDR3aa: SATPAGGRTEAF

abundance: many
j_gene: TRBJ2-1
v_gene: TRBV20-1
CDR3aa: SASSGLGSYNEQF

abundance: many
j_gene: TRBJ1-1
v_gene: TRBV20-1
CDR3aa: SARPTTGGTEAF

abundance: many
j_gene: TRBJ1-3
v_gene: TRBV21-1
CDR3aa: ASSPPGQEKSGNTIY

abundance: many
j_gene: TRBJ2-4
v_gene: TRBV7-9
CDR3aa: ASSPGQGAKNIQY

abundance: many
j_gene: TRBJ2-5
v_gene: TRBV13
CDR3aa: ASSLYSGTRGTQY

abundance: -
j_gene: TRBJ1-1
v_gene: TRBV7-9
CDR3aa: ASSDLNTEAF

abundance: many
j_gene: TRBJ2-3
v_gene: TRBV25-1
CDR3aa: ASSGDYDTQY

abundance: many
j_gene: TRBJ1-2
v_gene: TRBV28
CDR3aa: ASRGADYGYT

abundance: many
j_gene: TRBJ1-6
v_gene: TRBV9
CDR3aa: ASSVLQDSPLH

abundance: many
j_gene: TRBJ2-5
v_gene: TRBV5-1
CDR3aa: ASSLAGGQGGLETQY

abundance: many
j_gene: TRBJ2-7
v_gene: TRBV10-3
CDR3aa: AISVMGPNSYEQY

abundance: many
j_gene: TRBJ2-6
v_gene: TRBV5-1
CDR3aa: ASSAQGAGANVLT

abundance: many
j_gene: TRBJ2-5
v_gene: TRBV7-9
CDR3aa: ASSLDVAGGTKTQY

abundance: many
j_gene: TRBJ2-2
v_gene: TRBV6-2/TRBV6-3
CDR3aa: ASKGLANTGELF

abundance: many
j_gene: TRBJ2-3
v_gene: TRBV4-3
CDR3aa: ASSQGQGSQY

abundance: few
j_gene: TRBJ1-5
v_gene: TRBV6-1
CDR3aa: ASSGEGRGNQPQH

abundance: once
j_gene: TRBJ1-3
v_gene: TRBV11-1
CDR3aa: ASSSGRNSGNTIY

abundance: many
j_gene: TRBJ2-3
v_gene: TRBV24-1
CDR3aa: ATSDFGNSDTQY

abundance: many
j_gene: TRBJ2-6
v_gene: TRBV20-1
CDR3aa: SAPPGPPGPGANVLT

abundance: many
j_gene: TRBJ2-5
v_gene: TRBV5-4
CDR3aa: ASSSKDRGGGETQY

abundance: -
j_gene: TRBJ1-5
v_gene: TRBV2
CDR3aa: ASSAGQGHQPQH

abundance: many
j_gene: TRBJ1-5
v_gene: TRBV18
CDR3aa: ASSRTGGSNQPQH

abundance: -
j_gene: TRBJ2-2
v_gene: TRBV6-5
CDR3aa: ASRTPRAGEAGELF

abundance: many
j_gene: TRBJ1-1
v_gene: TRBV29-1
CDR3aa: SVAMTPEAF

abundance: many
j_gene: TRBJ2-7
v_gene: TRBV29-1
CDR3aa: SARGLIGEQY

abundance: many
j_gene: TRBJ2-5
v_gene: TRBV20-1
CDR3aa: SARVSPGTGEETQY

abundance: -
j_gene: TRBJ2-1
v_gene: TRBV7-8
CDR3aa: ASSAGQGGRKNEQF

abundance: few
j_gene: TRBJ2-3
v_gene: TRBV6-1
CDR3aa: ASSSGQPKDTQY

abundance: many
j_gene: TRBJ2-1
v_gene: TRBV4-1
CDR3aa: ASSQDPGNEQF